This TCR beta chain was sequenced for a study of shared T cell receptors in the human thymus. J lost 0 bases, V lost 9 bases, and 13 bases had no gene match. This CDR3 comprises 18 residues. CDR1 is SGHVS, CDR2 FQNEAQ, per germline. The protocol was immunoSEQ multiplex PCR, while the TCRdb copy is restricted to in-frame clones and leaves out a portion. The sample carries about 500,000 clones, about four fifths recorded once. Separately, the same data were catalogued under a study of human thymus T cells.

This sequence joins TRBV7-8 and TRBJ2-3; 12 nucleotides align to TRBD2. The source is a boy younger than two with a congenital heart defect. Sequencing used thymocytes. The CDR3 DNA reads TGTGCCAGTGGTTCTAGCGGGAGGGAGGACGCTAGCACAGATACGCAGTATTTT. Protein product: CASGSSGREDASTDTQYF. The full variable domain, its missing parts supplied by reference TRBV7-8 and TRBJ2-3, is GAGVSQSPRYKVAKRGQDVALRCDPISGHVSLFWYQQALGQGPEFLTYFQNEAQLDKSGLPSDRFFAERPEGSVSTLKIQRTQQEDSAVYLCASGSSGREDASTDTQYFGPGTRLTVL.